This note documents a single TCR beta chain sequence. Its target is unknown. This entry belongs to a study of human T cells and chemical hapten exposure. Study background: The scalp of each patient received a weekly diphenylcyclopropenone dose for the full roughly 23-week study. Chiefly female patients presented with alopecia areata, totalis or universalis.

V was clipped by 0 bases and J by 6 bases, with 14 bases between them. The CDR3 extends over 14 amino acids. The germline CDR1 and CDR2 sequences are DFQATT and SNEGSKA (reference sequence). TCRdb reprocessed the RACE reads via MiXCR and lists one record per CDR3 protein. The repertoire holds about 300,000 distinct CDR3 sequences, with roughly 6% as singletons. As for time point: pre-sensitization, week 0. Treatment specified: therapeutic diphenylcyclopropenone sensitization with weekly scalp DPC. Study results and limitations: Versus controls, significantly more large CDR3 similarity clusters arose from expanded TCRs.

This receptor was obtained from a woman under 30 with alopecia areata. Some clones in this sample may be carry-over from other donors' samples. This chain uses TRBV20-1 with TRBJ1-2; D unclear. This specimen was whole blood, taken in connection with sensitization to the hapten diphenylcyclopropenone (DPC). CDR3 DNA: TGCAGTGCTAGAGATGCAGGCGGAGAAGATGGCTACACCTTC. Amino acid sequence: CSARDAGGEDGYTF.